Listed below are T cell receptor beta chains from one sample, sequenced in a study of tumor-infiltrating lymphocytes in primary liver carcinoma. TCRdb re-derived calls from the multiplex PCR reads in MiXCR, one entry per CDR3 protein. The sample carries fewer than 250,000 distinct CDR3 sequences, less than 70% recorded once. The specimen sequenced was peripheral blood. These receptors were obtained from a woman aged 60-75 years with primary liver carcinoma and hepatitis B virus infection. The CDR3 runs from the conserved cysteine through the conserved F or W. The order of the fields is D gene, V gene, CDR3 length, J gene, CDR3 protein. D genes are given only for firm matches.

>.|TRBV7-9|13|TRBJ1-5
CASSPSGPQPQHF
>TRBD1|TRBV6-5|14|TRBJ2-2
CASTMDRETGELFF
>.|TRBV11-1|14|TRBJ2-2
CASSLLPNAGEMFF
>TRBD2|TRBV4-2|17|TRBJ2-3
CASSPGLLGGTSDTQYF
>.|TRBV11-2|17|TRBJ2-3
CATSLAMGGRSTDTQYF
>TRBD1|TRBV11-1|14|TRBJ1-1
CASSSGQRNTEAFF
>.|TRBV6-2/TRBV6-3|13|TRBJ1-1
CASTATANTVAFF
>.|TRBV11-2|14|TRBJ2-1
CASSPVRSQGERFF
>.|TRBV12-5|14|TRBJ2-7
CVSGLLELSYEQYF
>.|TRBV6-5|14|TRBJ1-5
CASSQGQGNQPQHF
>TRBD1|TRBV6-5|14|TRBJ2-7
CASSSFDRVHEQYF
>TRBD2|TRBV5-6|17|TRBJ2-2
CASSLYGLATNTGELFF
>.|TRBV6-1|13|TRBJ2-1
CGNSEAGIGEQFF
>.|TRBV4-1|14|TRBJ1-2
CANSRMHGDYGYTF
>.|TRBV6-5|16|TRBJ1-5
CASSPKAGIGHQPQQF
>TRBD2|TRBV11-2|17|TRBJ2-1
CASSPQGRLAGGNDQFF
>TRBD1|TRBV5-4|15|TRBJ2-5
CASSSAFDRGEIQYF
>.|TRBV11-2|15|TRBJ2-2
CASSIVGQGVGELFF
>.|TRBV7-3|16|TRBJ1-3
CASSNMSSQPGNTIYF
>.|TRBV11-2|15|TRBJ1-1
CASSLQLMGNIEAFF
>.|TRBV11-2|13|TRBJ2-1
CAITVDQTNEEFF
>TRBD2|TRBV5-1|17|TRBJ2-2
CASSLGRLAGSTGELFF
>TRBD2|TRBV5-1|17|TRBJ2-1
CASSLAKSNSGNNEQFF
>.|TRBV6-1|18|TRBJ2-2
CVSRPPPGGGSNTGELFF
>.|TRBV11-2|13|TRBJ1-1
CASSPTLNTEAFF
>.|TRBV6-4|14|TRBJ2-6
CASSVASGANVLTF
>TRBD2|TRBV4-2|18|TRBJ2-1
CASCQGRPSGISYNEQFF
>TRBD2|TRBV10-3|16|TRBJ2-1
CAISEGKAGGPGEQFF
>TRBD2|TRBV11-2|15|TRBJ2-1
CASSSQAVAGGMQFF
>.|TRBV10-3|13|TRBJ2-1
CVITGSSYNEQFF